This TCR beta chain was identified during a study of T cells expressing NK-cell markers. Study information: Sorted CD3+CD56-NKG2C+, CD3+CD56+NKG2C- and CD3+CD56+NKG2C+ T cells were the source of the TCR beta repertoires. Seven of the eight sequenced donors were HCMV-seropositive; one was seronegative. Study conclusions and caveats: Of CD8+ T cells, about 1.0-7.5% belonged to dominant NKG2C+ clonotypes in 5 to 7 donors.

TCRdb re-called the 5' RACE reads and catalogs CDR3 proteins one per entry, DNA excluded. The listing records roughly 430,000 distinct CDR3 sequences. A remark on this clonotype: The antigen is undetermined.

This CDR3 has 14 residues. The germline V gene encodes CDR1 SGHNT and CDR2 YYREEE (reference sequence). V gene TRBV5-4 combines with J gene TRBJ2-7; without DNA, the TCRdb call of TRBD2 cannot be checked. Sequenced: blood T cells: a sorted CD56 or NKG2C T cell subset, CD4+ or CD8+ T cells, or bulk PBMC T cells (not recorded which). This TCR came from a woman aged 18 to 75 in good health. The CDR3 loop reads CASGNRASGGEQYF.